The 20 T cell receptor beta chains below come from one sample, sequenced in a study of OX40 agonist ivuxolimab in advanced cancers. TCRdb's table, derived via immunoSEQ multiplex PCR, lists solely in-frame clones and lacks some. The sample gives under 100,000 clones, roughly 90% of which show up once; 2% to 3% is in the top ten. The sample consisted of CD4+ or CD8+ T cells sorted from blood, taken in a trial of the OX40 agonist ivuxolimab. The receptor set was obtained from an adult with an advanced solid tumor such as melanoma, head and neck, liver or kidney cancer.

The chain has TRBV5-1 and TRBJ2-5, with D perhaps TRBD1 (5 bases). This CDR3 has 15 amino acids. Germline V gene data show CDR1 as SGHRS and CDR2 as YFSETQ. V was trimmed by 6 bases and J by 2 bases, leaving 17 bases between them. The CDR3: CASTTEWAGQETQYF. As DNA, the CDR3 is TGCGCCAGCACTACGGAATGGGCAGGGCAAGAGACCCAGTACTTC.

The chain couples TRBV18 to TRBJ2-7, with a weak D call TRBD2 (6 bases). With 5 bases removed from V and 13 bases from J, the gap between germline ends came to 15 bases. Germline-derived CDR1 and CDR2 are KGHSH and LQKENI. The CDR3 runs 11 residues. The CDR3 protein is CASSLGREAYF. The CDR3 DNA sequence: TGTGCCAGCTCATTGGGCAGGGAGGCCTACTTC.

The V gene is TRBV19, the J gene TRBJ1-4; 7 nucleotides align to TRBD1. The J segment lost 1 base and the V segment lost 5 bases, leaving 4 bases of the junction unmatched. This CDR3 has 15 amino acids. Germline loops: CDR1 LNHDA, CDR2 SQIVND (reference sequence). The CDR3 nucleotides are TGTGCCAGTAGTCTCGGGACAGTAACTAATGAAAAACTGTTTTTT. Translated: CASSLGTVTNEKLFF.

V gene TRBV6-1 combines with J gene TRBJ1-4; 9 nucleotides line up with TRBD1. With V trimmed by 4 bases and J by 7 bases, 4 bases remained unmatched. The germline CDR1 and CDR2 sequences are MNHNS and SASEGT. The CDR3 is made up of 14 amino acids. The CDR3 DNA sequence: TGTGCCAGCAGTGGGACAGGGGTTTCTGAAAAACTGTTTTTT. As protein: CASSGTGVSEKLFF.

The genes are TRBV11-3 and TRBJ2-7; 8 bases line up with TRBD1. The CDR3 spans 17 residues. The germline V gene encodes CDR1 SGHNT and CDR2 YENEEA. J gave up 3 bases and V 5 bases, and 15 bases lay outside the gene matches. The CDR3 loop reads CASSPTDRWDRNYEQYF. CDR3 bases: TGTGCCAGCAGCCCGACGGATCGATGGGACAGGAACTACGAGCAGTACTTC.

The CDR3 region has the DNA TGTGCCTGGAGTGGCTTAGGACTAGCGGTAAATGAGCAGTTCTTC. This translates into CAWSGLGLAVNEQFF. This chain connects TRBV30 to TRBJ2-1; 10 bases fit TRBD2. This CDR3 region has 15 residues. Germline V CDR1 and CDR2: GTSNPN, SVGIG (reference sequence). Germline trimming cut 1 base from V and 7 bases from J; bases unmatched to any gene: 7.

This chain's CDR3 is CASSLLGLGTDTQYF. In DNA, the CDR3 is TGTGCCAGCAGTTTATTGGGACTAGGTACAGATACGCAGTATTTT. The chain links TRBV28 to TRBJ2-3, with 8 bases fitting TRBD2. V lost 1 base, J lost 3 bases, and 3 bases stayed unmatched. The CDR3 has 15 residues. Germline V CDR1 and CDR2: MDHEN, SYDVKM.

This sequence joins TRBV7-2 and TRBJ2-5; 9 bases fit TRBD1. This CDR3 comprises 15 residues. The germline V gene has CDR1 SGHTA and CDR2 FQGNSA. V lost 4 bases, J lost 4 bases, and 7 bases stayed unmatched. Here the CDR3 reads CASSYRQGGRETQYF. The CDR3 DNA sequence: TGTGCCAGCAGCTATCGACAGGGGGGACGAGAGACCCAGTACTTC.

In nucleotides, the CDR3 is TGTGCCAGCAGTATAGCGGGAGGTCGCAATGAGCAGTTCTTC. Protein: CASSIAGGRNEQFF. V usage is TRBV6-1 and J usage is TRBJ2-1, with 10 bases fitting TRBD2. CDR3 length equals 14 residues. Germline CDR1 reads MNHNS; CDR2 reads SASEGT. Germline trimming cut 5 bases from V and 6 bases from J; bases unmatched to any gene: 4.

Here the CDR3 reads CASSSTGEANYGYTF. CDR3 DNA sequence: TGTGCCAGCAGCTCAACAGGGGAAGCTAACTATGGCTACACCTTC. The V and J genes are TRBV6-4 and TRBJ1-2; TRBD1 agrees at 7 bases. This CDR3 is 15 amino acids long. Germline CDR1 is MRHNA and CDR2 is SNTAGT. The V segment lost 6 bases and the J segment 0 bases; nucleotides outside the gene matches: 7.

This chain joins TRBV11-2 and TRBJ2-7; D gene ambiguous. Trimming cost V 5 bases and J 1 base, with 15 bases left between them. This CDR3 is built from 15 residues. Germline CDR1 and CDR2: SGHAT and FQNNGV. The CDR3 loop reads CASSTVRRPSYEQYF. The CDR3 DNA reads TGTGCCAGCAGCACCGTCCGGCGCCCGTCCTACGAGCAGTACTTC. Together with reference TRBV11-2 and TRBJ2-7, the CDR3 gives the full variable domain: EAGVAQSPRYKIIEKRQSVAFWCNPISGHATLYWYQQILGQGPKLLIQFQNNGVVDDSQLPKDRFSAERLKGVDSTLKIQPAKLEDSAVYLCASSTVRRPSYEQYFGPGTRLTVT.

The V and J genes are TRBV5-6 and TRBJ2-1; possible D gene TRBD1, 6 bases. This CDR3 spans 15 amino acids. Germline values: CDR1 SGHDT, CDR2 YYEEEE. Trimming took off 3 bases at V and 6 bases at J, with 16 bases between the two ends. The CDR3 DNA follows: TGTGCCAGCAGCTCCCCGGGGACACCAAGCAATGAGCAGTTCTTC. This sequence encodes CASSSPGTPSNEQFF.

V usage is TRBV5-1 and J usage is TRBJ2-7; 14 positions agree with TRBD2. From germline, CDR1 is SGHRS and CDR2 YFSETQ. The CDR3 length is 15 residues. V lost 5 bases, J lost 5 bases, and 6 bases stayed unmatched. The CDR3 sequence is CASRSGTSGSHEQYF. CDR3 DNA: TGCGCCAGCAGGAGTGGGACTAGCGGGAGCCACGAGCAGTACTTC.

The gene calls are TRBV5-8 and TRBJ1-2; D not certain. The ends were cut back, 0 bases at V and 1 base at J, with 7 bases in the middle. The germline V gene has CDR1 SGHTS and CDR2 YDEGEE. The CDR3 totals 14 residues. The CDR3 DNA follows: TGTGCCAGCAGCTTGGACGGGCGTAACTATGGCTACACCTTC. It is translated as CASSLDGRNYGYTF. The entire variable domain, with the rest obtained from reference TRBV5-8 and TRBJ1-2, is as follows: EAGVTQSPTHLIKTRGQQATLRCSPISGHTSVYWYQQALGLGLQFLLWYDEGEERNRGNFPPRFSGRQFPNYSSELNVNALELEDSALYLCASSLDGRNYGYTFGSGTRLTVV.

Written as DNA, the CDR3 is TGTGCCAGCAGCAGGGGTTACGAGCAGTACTTC. Protein product: CASSRGYEQYF. The rearrangement uses TRBV28 and TRBJ2-7; TRBD1 might be the D (6 bases). CDR3 size: 11 residues. The V gene lost 6 bases and the J gene lost 4 bases, with 7 bases spanning the gap. From germline, CDR1 is MDHEN and CDR2 SYDVKM.

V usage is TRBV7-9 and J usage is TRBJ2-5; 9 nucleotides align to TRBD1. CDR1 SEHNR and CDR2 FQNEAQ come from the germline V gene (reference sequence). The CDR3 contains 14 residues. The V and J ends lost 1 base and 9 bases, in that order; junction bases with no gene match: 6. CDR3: CASSLEGQGRAQYF. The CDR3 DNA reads TGTGCCAGCAGCTTAGAGGGACAGGGTAGGGCCCAGTACTTC.

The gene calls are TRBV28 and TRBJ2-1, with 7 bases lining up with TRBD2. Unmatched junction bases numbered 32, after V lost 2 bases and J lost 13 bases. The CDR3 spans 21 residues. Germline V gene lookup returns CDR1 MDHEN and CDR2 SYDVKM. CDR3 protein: CASSLPYSGTTDLRHLGGQFF. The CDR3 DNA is TGTGCCAGCAGTTTACCGTATTCCGGGACTACAGATTTAAGACATCTTGGAGGTCAGTTCTTC.

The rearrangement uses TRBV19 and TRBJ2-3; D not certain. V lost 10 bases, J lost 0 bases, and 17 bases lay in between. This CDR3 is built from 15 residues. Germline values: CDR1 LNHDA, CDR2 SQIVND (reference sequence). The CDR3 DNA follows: TGTGCCACCGTTCCGAGAGGCCCTAGCACAGATACGCAGTATTTT. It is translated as CATVPRGPSTDTQYF.

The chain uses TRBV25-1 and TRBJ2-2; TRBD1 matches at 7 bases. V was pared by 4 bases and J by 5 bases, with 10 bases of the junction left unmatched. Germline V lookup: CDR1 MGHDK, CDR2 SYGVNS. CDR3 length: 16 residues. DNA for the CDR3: TGTGCCAGCAGTGGTATGAGGGGGCGCGGAACCGGGGAGCTGTTTTTT. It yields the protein CASSGMRGRGTGELFF.

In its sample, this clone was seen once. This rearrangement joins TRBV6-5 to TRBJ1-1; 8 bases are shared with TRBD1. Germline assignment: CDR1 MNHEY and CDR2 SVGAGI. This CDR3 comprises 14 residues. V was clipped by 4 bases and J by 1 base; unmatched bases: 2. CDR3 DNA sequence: TGTGCCAGCAGTTTCGGGACAGGGAACACTGAAGCTTTCTTT. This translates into CASSFGTGNTEAFF.